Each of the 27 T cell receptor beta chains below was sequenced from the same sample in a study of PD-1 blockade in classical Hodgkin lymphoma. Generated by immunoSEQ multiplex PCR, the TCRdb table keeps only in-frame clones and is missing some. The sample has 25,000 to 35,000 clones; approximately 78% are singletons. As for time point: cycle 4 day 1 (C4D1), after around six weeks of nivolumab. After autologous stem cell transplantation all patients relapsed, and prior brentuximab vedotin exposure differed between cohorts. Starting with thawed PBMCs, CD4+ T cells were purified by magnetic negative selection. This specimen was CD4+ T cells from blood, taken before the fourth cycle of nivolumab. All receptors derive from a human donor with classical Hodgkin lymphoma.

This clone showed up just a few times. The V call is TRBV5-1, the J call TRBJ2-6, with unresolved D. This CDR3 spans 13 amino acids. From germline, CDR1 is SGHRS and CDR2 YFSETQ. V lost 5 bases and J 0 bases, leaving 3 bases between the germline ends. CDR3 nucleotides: TGCGCCAGCAGGAGCTCTGGGGCCAACGTCCTGACTTTC. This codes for CASRSSGANVLTF.

The CDR3 protein is CASSLARGSGGYGYTF. CDR3 sequence (DNA): TGTGCCAGCAGCTTAGCCCGAGGGTCGGGCGGCTATGGCTACACCTTC. The rearrangement links TRBV7-9 to TRBJ1-2; D unresolved. CDR3 length: 16 amino acids. Per germline, CDR1 SEHNR and CDR2 FQNEAQ (reference sequence). The V and J ends lost 0 bases and 4 bases respectively, with 15 bases between them.

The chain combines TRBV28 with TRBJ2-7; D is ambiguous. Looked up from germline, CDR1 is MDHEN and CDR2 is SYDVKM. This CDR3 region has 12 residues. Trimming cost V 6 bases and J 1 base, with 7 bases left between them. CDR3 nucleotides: TGTGCCAGCAGGGCCGGTTCCTACGAGCAGTACTTC. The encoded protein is CASRAGSYEQYF.

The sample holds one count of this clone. The CDR3, as DNA: TGCGCCAGCAGCTTGGGTCTGGATACGCAGTATTTT. This codes for CASSLGLDTQYF. The rearrangement links TRBV5-1 to TRBJ2-3; D unclear. Trimming shortened V by 0 bases and J by 6 bases, and 5 bases separated the two germline ends. This CDR3 contains 12 residues. Germline loops: CDR1 SGHRS, CDR2 YFSETQ. Supplemented by reference TRBV5-1 and TRBJ2-3, the full variable domain reads KAGVTQTPRYLIKTRGQQVTLSCSPISGHRSVSWYQQTPGQGLQFLFEYFSETQRNKGNFPGRFSGRQFSNSRSEMNVSTLELGDSALYLCASSLGLDTQYFGPGTRLTVL.

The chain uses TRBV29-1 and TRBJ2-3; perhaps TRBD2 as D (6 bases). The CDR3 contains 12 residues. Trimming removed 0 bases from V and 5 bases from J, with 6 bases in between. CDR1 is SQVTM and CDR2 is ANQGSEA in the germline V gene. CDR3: CSVEEGLDTQYF. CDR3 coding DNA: TGCAGCGTTGAAGAGGGACTAGATACGCAGTATTTT.

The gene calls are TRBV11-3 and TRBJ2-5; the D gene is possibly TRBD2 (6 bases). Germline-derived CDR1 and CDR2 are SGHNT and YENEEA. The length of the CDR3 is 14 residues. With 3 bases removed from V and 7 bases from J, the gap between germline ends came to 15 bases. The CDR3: CASSLGGDLRTQYF. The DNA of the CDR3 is TGTGCCAGCAGCTTGGGCGGGGACCTTCGGACCCAGTACTTC.

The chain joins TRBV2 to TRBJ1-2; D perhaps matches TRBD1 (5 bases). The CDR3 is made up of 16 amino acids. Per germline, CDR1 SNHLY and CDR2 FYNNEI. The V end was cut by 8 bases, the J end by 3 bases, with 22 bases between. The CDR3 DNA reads TGTGCCAGCTTACCAACCGGAGGGCTGGGGGACTATGGCTACACCTTC. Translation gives CASLPTGGLGDYGYTF.

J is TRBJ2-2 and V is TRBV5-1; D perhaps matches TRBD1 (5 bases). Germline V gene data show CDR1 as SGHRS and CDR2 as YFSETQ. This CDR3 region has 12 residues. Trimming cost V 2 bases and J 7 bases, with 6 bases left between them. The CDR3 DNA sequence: TGCGCCAGCAGCTTACAGGTCGGGGAGCTGTTTTTT. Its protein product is CASSLQVGELFF.

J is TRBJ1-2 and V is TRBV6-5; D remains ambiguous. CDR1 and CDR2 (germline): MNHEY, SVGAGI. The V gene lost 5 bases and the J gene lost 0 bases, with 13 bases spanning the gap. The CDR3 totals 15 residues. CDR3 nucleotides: TGTGCCAGCAGTACCCCGGATGGGTCTAACTATGGCTACACCTTC. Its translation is CASSTPDGSNYGYTF.

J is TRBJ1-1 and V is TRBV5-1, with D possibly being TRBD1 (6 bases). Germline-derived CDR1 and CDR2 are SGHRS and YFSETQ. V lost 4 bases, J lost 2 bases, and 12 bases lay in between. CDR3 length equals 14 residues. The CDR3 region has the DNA TGCGCCAGCAGCGCTAACAGGGATAACACTGAAGCTTTCTTT. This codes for CASSANRDNTEAFF.

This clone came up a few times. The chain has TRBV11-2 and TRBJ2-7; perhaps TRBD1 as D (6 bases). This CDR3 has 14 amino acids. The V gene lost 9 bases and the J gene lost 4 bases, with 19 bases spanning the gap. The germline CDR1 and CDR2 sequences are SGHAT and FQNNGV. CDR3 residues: CASLTGSFGYEQYF. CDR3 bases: TGTGCCAGTCTGACAGGTTCGTTTGGATACGAGCAGTACTTC.

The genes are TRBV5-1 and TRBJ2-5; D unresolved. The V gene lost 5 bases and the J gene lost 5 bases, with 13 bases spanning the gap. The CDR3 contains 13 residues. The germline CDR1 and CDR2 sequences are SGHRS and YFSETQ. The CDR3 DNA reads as TGCGCCAGCAGGGAAGGGCAGGCGGAGACCCAGTACTTC. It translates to CASREGQAETQYF. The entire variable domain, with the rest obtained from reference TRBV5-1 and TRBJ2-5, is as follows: KAGVTQTPRYLIKTRGQQVTLSCSPISGHRSVSWYQQTPGQGLQFLFEYFSETQRNKGNFPGRFSGRQFSNSRSEMNVSTLELGDSALYLCASREGQAETQYFGPGTRLLVL.

CDR3 coding DNA: TGTGCCAGCAGCCAGGACAGGAACACCGGGGAGCTGTTTTTT. Protein: CASSQDRNTGELFF. This rearrangement joins TRBV11-1 to TRBJ2-2; TRBD1 might be the D (6 bases). The V gene lost 5 bases and the J gene lost 1 base, with 8 bases spanning the gap. CDR1 and CDR2 from the germline V gene are SGHAT and FQDESV (reference sequence). The length of the CDR3 is 14 residues. Full variable domain (remainder filled in from reference TRBV11-1 and TRBJ2-2): EAEVAQSPRYKITEKSQAVAFWCDPISGHATLYWYRQILGQGPELLVQFQDESVVDDSQLPKDRFSAERLKGVDSTLKIQPAELGDSAMYLCASSQDRNTGELFFGEGSRLTVL.

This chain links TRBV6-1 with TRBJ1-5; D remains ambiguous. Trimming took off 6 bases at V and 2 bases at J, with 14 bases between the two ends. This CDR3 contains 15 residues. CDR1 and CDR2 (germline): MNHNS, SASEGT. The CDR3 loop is CASRITPRGNQPQHF. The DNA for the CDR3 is TGTGCCAGCAGGATAACACCTCGGGGCAATCAGCCCCAGCATTTT.

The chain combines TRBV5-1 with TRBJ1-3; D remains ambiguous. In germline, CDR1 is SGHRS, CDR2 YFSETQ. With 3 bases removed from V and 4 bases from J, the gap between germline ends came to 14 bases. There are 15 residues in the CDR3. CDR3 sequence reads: CASSSGPTSGNTIYF. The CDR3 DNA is TGCGCCAGCAGCTCCGGACCAACCTCGGGAAACACCATATATTTT. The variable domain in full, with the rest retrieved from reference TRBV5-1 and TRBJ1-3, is KAGVTQTPRYLIKTRGQQVTLSCSPISGHRSVSWYQQTPGQGLQFLFEYFSETQRNKGNFPGRFSGRQFSNSRSEMNVSTLELGDSALYLCASSSGPTSGNTIYFGEGSWLTVV.

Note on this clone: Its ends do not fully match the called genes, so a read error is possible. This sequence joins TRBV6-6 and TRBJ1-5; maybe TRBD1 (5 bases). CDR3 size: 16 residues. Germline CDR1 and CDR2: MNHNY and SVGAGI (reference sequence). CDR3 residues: CASSDSGRGANQPQHF. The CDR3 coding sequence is TGTGCCAGCAGTGACTCCGGGCGGGGCGCCAATCAGCCCCAGCATTTT.

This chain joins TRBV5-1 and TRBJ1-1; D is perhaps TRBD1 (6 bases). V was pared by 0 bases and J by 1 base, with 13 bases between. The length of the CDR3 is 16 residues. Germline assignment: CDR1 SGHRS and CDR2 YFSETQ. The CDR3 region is CASSLVGGGQNTEAFF. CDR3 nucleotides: TGCGCCAGCAGCTTGGTGGGGGGCGGACAGAACACTGAAGCTTTCTTT.

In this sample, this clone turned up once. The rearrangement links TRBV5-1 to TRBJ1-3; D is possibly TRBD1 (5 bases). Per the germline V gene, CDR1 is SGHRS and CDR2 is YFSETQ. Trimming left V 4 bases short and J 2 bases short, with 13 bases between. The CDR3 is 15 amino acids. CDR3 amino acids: CASSGTGSAGNTIYF. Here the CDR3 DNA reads TGCGCCAGCAGCGGTACAGGTTCTGCTGGAAACACCATATATTTT. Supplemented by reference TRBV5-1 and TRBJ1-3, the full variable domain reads KAGVTQTPRYLIKTRGQQVTLSCSPISGHRSVSWYQQTPGQGLQFLFEYFSETQRNKGNFPGRFSGRQFSNSRSEMNVSTLELGDSALYLCASSGTGSAGNTIYFGEGSWLTVV.

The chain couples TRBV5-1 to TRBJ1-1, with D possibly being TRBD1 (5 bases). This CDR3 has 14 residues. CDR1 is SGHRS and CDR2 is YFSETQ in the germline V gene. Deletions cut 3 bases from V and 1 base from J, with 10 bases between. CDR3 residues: CASSSDGGNTEAFF. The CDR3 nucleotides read TGCGCCAGCAGCTCGGACGGGGGGAACACTGAAGCTTTCTTT.

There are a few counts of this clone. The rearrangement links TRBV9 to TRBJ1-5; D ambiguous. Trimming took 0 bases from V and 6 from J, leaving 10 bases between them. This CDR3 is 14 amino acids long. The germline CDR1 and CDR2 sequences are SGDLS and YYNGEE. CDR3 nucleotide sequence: TGTGCCAGCAGCGTAGGCCTTGGGCTTCAGCCCCAGCATTTT. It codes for CASSVGLGLQPQHF. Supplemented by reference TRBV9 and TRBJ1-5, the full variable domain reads DSGVTQTPKHLITATGQRVTLRCSPRSGDLSVYWYQQSLDQGLQFLIQYYNGEERAKGNILERFSAQQFPDLHSELNLSSLELGDSALYFCASSVGLGLQPQHFGDGTRLSIL.

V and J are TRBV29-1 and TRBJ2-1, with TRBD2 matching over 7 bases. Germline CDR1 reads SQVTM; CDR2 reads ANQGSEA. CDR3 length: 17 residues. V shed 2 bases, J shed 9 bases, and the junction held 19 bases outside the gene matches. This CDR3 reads CSVELERLAGEGGEQFF. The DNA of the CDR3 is TGCAGCGTTGAACTGGAGAGGTTGGCGGGGGAGGGTGGTGAGCAGTTCTTC.

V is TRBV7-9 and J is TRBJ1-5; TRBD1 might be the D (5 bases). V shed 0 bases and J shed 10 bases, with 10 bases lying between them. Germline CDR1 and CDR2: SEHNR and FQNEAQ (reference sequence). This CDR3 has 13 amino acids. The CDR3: CASSLAGGLPQHF. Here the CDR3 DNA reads TGTGCCAGCAGCTTAGCCGGGGGACTCCCCCAGCATTTT.

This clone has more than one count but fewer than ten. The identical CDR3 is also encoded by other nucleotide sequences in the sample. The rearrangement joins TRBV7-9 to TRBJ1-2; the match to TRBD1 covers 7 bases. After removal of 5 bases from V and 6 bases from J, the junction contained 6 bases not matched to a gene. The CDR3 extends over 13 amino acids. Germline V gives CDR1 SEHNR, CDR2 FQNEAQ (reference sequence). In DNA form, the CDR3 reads TGTGCCAGCAGCCTGAGTACAGGGGATGGCTACACCTTC. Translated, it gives CASSLSTGDGYTF.

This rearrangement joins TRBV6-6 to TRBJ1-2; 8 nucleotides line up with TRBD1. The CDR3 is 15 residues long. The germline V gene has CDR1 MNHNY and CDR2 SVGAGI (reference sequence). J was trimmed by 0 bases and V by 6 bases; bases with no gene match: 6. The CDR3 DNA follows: TGTGCCAGCAGGTCCGGGACAGGATCTAACTATGGCTACACCTTC. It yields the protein CASRSGTGSNYGYTF.

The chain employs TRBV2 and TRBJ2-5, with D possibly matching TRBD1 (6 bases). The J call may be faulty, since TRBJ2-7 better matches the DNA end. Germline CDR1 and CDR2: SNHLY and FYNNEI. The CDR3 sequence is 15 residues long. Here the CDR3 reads CASRPPQGIGGEQYF. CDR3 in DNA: TGTGCCAGCCGGCCCCCACAGGGCATAGGAGGCGAGCAGTACTTC.

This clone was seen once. CDR3 in DNA: TGTGCCAGCAGCTCCTACGGGACTAGCGGTTACAATGAGCAGTTCTTC. Translation: CASSSYGTSGYNEQFF. The chain is built from TRBV7-8 and TRBJ2-1; 11 bases agree with TRBD2. Germline-derived CDR1 and CDR2 are SGHVS and FQNEAQ. CDR3 size: 16 residues. The V and J ends lost 4 bases and 4 bases, in that order; junction bases with no gene match: 6.

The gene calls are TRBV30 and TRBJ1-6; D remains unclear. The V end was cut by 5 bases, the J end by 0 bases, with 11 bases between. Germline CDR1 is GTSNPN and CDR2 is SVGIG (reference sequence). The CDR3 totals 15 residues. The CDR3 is CAWGLGSSYNSPLHF. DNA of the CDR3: TGTGCCTGGGGTCTAGGGAGCTCCTATAATTCACCCCTCCACTTT.